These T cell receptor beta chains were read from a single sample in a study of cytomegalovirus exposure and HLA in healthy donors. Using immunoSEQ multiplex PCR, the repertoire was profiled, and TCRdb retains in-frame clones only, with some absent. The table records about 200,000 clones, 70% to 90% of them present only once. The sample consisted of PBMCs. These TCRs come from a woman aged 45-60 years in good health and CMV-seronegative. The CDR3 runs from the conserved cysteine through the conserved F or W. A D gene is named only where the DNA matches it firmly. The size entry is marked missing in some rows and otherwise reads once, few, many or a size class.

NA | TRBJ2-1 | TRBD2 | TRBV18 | TGTGCCAGCTCACCACCGGCTAGCGGGAGGGTAAATGAGCAGTTCTTC | CASSPPASGRVNEQFF
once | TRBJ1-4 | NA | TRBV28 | TGTGCCAGCAAAGACGGGGGAGCTAATGAAAAACTGTTTTTT | CASKDGGANEKLFF
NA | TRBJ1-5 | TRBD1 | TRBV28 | TGTGCCAGCACCCTCGGACAGGGCGGGCAGCCCCAGCATTTT | CASTLGQGGQPQHF
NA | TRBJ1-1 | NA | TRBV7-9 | TGTGCCAGCAGCTCCACTCTGACTGAAGCTTTCTTT | CASSSTLTEAFF
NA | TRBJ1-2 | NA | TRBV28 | TGTGCCAGCAGAATACGAGGCGGCTACACCTTC | CASRIRGGYTF
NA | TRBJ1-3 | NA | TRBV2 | TGTGCCGGAACGGGGGTTTCGGGAAACACCATATATTTT | CAGTGVSGNTIYF
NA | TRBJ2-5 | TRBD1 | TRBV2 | TGTGCCAGACTCAATGGACAGGGCGAGACCCAGTACTTC | CARLNGQGETQYF
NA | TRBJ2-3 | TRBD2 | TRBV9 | TGTGCCAGCAGCGTAGCTACGAGGGCGGGAGGGCCCGCAGATACGCAGTATTTT | CASSVATRAGGPADTQYF
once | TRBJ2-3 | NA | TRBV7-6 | TGTGCCAGCAGCCTCCAGGGTAGCGGAACTAGCACAGATACGCAGTATTTT | CASSLQGSGTSTDTQYF
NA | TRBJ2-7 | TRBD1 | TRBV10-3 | TGTGCCATCAGTGAGTTAGGACAGGGGACCTACGAGCAGTACTTC | CAISELGQGTYEQYF
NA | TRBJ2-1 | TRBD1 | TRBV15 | TGTGCCACCAGCAGAAACCCGGGACAGGGGTACAATGAGCAGTTCTTC | CATSRNPGQGYNEQFF
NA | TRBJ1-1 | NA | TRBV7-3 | TGTGCCAGCAGCGCGGGGGGGCCGAACACTGAAGCTTTCTTT | CASSAGGPNTEAFF
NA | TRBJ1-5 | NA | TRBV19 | TGTGCCAGTACCCAAAGCAATAGCAATCAGCCCCAGCATTTT | CASTQSNSNQPQHF
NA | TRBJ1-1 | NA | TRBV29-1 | TGCAGCGGTACGCGGGGGGGTGAAGCTTTCTTT | CSGTRGGEAFF
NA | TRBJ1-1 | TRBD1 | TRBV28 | TGTGCCACCTCACCCGGGACAGCCCCTTTCTTT | CATSPGTAPFF
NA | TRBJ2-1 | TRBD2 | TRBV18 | TGTGCCAGCTCACTTTCCTTAGCGGGAGGGTACAATGAGCAGTTCTTC | CASSLSLAGGYNEQFF
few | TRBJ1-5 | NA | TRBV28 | TGTGCCAGCAGTTTATATGGGACTCGTCAGCCCCAGCATTTT | CASSLYGTRQPQHF
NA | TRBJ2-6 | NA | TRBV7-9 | TGTGCCAGCAGCTTAGCCGGCTCTGGGGCCAACGTCCTGACTTTC | CASSLAGSGANVLTF